The clone carrying this T cell receptor (beta chain) was seen a handful of times. The antigen remains unidentified. These data are taken from a study of Ad26.COV2.S vaccination and SARS-CoV-2 variants. There are 16 residues in the CDR3. Germline CDR1 and CDR2: MGHRA and YSYEKL. The germline V and J ends were trimmed by 0 bases and 5 bases, with 14 bases remaining between them. The method was immunoSEQ multiplex PCR; TCRdb's version includes in-frame clones alone and lacks a portion of them. The sample has some 39,000 clones; roughly 84% are singletons. Study-wide findings and caveats: Substantial breadth was reported for post-vaccination spike-specific CD8+ and CD4+ T cells. In TCR breadth and depth analyses, total T cell responses may have been underestimated. Participants in the vaccine arm had higher spike-specific TCR breadth; placebo recipients had lower.

The sample was peripheral blood, taken after recovery from COVID-19. The receptor was derived from a human donor who had recovered from COVID-19. This chain joins TRBV4-1 and TRBJ1-5, with D maybe TRBD1 (6 bases). As DNA, the CDR3 is TGCGCCAGCAGCCAAGATGGAACAGGGAGGCATCAGCCCCAGCATTTT. Protein sequence: CASSQDGTGRHQPQHF.